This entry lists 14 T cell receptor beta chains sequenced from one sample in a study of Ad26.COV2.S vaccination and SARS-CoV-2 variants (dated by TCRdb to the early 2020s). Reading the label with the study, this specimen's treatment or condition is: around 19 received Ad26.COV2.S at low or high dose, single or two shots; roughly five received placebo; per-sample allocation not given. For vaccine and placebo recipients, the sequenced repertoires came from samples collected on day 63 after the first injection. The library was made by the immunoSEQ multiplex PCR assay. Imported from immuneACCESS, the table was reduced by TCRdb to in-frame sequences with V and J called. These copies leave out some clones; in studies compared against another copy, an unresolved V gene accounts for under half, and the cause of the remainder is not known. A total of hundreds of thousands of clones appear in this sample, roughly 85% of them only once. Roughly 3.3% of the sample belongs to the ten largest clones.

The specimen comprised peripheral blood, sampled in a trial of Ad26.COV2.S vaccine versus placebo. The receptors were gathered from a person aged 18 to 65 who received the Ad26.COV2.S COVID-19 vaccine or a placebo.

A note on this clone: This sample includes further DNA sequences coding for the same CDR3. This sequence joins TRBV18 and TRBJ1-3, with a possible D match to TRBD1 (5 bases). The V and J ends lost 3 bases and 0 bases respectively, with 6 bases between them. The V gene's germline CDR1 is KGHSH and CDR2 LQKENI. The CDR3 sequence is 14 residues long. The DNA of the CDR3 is TGTGCCAGCTCACCTGACAGCTCTGGAAACACCATATATTTT. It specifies CASSPDSSGNTIYF.

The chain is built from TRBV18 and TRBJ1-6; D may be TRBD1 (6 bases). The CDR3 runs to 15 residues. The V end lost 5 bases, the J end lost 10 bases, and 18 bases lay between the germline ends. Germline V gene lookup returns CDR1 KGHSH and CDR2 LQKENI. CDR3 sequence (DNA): TGTGCCAGCTCAGGAGGACCGGACAGAAACTCACCCCTCCACTTT. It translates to CASSGGPDRNSPLHF.

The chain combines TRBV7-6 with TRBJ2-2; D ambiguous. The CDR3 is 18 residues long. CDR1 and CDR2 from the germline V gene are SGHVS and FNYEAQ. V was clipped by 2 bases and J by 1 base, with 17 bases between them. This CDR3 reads CASSLLSAVNENTGELFF. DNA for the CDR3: TGTGCCAGCAGCTTACTGAGTGCGGTAAACGAGAACACCGGGGAGCTGTTTTTT.

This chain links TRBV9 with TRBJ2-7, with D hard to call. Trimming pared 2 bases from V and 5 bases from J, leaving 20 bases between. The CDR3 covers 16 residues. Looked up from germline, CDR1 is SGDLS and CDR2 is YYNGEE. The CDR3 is CASSVMGWAESHEQYF. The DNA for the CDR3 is TGTGCCAGCAGCGTGATGGGCTGGGCAGAATCCCACGAGCAGTACTTC.

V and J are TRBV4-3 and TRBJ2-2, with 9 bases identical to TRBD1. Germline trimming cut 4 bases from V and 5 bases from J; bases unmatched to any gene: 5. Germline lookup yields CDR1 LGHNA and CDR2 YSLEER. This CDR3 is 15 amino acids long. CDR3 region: CASSLGQGRTGELFF. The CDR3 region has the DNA TGCGCCAGCAGCCTGGGACAGGGTAGGACCGGGGAGCTGTTTTTT.

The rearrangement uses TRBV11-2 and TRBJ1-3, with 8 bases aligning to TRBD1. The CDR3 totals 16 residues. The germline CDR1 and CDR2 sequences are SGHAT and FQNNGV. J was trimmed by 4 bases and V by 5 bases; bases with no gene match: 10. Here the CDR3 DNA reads TGTGCCAGCAGCCCCGGTGTCAGGGGGCGAGGAAACACCATATATTTT. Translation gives CASSPGVRGRGNTIYF.

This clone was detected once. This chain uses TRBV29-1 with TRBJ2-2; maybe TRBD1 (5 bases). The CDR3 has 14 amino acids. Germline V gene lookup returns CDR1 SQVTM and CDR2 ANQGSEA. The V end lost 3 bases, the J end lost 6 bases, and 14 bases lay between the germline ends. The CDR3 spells CSVDLRGGAGELFF. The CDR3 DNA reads TGCAGCGTTGATTTAAGGGGTGGTGCCGGGGAGCTGTTTTTT.

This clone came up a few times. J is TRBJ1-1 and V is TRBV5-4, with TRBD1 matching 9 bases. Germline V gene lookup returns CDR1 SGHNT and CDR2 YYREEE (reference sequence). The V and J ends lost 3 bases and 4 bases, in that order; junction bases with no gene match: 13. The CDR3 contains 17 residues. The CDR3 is CASSSASPTGGGTEAFF. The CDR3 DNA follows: TGTGCCAGCAGCTCAGCTTCCCCCACAGGGGGCGGCACTGAAGCTTTCTTT.

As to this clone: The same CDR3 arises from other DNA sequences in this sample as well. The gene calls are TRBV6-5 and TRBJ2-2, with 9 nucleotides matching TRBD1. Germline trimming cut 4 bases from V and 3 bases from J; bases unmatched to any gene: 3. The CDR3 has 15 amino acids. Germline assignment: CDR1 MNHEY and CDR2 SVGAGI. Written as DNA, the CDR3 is TGTGCCAGCAGTTCACAGGGGGCATACACCGGGGAGCTGTTTTTT. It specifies CASSSQGAYTGELFF.

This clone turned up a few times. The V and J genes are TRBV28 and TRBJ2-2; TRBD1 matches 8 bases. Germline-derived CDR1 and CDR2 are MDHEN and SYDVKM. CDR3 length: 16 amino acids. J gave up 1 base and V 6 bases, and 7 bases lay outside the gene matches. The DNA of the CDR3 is TGTGCCAGCAGAAAAGGACAGGGCAGGAACACCGGGGAGCTGTTTTTT. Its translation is CASRKGQGRNTGELFF. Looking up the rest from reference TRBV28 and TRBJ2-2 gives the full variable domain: DVKVTQSSRYLVKRTGEKVFLECVQDMDHENMFWYRQDPGLGLRLIYFSYDVKMKEKGDIPEGYSVSREKKERFSLILESASTNQTSMYLCASRKGQGRNTGELFFGEGSRLTVL.

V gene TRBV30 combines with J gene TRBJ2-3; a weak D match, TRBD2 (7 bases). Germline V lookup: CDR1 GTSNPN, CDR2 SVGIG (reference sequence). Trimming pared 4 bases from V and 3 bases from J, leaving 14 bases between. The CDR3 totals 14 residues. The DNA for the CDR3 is TGTGCCTGGACCGGGGGAGGGGGTACAGATACGCAGTATTTT. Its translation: CAWTGGGGTDTQYF.

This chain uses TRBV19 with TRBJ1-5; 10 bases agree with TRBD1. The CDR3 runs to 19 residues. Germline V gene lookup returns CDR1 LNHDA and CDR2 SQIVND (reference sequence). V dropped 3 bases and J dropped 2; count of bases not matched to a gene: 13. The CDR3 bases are TGTGCCAGTAGTATTTATGTGAGACAGGGGGCTTGGCGCAATCAGCCCCAGCATTTT. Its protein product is CASSIYVRQGAWRNQPQHF.

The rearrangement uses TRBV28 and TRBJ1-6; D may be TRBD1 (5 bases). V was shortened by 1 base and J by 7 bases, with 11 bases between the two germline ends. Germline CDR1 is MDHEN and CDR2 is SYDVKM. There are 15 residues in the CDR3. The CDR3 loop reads CASSLSQGWNSPLHF. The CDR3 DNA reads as TGTGCCAGCAGTTTATCGCAGGGATGGAATTCACCCCTCCACTTT.

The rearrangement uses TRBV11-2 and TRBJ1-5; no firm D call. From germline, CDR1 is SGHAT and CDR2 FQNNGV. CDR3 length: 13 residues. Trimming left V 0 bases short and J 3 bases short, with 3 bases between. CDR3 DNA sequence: TGTGCCAGCAGCTTAGATCACAATCAGCCCCAGCATTTT. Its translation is CASSLDHNQPQHF.